Following are 21 T cell receptor beta chains from one sample sequenced in a study of long-term antiretroviral therapy in people with HIV. The assay used was immunoSEQ (version v3.0), run at survey level. The assay was immunoSEQ multiplex PCR, and TCRdb's table has in-frame clones only and misses some. The data show more than 20,000 clones, with approximately 95% seen just once and 2% to 2.5% held by the top ten. The sequenced sample was unsorted PBMCs, obtained about 5 years after starting antiretroviral therapy. The receptors derive from a woman aged 50 to 60 with HIV.

This chain joins TRBV30 and TRBJ1-1; no reliable D call. This CDR3 is 14 amino acids long. V was cut by 0 bases and J by 2 bases, with 10 bases left in between. CDR1 GTSNPN and CDR2 SVGIG come from the germline V gene (reference sequence). The CDR3 sequence is CAWSVRTGNTEAFF. Here the CDR3 DNA reads TGTGCCTGGAGTGTAAGGACGGGTAACACTGAAGCTTTCTTT.

The count of this clone is one. The genes are TRBV7-2 and TRBJ2-5, with 8 positions matching TRBD2. CDR1 and CDR2 from the germline V gene are SGHTA and FQGNSA. Trimming cost V 3 bases and J 5 bases; bases outside gene matches: 5. This CDR3 is 14 amino acids long. DNA for the CDR3: TGTGCCAGCAGCTTGGGGACTAGGTTGGAGACCCAGTACTTC. Protein: CASSLGTRLETQYF.

V usage is TRBV7-2 and J usage is TRBJ2-2; 9 nucleotides line up with TRBD2. The CDR3 runs to 16 residues. Trimming cost V 1 base and J 4 bases; bases outside gene matches: 4. Looked up from germline, CDR1 is SGHTA and CDR2 is FQGNSA. Written as DNA, the CDR3 is TGTGCCAGCAGCTTAGTAGCGGGAGAGATCACCGGGGAGCTGTTTTTT. Protein product: CASSLVAGEITGELFF.

The gene calls are TRBV25-1 and TRBJ1-1, with 10 bases that match TRBD1. The CDR3 totals 13 residues. J was trimmed by 5 bases and V by 8 bases; bases with no gene match: 5. Looked up from germline, CDR1 is MGHDK and CDR2 is SYGVNS. The CDR3 is CASQDRGLTEAFF. CDR3 sequence (DNA): TGTGCCAGCCAAGACAGGGGGCTTACTGAAGCTTTCTTT.

The J gene is TRBJ2-7, the V gene TRBV4-1, with 11 bases identical to TRBD2. This CDR3 spans 15 amino acids. The V and J ends lost 4 bases and 3 bases, in that order; junction bases with no gene match: 5. Germline V gene sequence: CDR1 MGHRA, CDR2 YSYEKL. This CDR3 is CASSPVAGGDYEQYF. The CDR3 DNA reads as TGCGCCAGCAGCCCTGTAGCGGGAGGGGACTACGAGCAGTACTTC.

V gene TRBV7-2 combines with J gene TRBJ2-2; D perhaps matches TRBD1 (5 bases). Germline V gene sequence: CDR1 SGHTA, CDR2 FQGNSA. Deletions cut 2 bases from V and 5 bases from J, with 12 bases between. The CDR3 extends over 15 amino acids. This CDR3 reads CASSLSATETGELFF. The CDR3 coding sequence is TGTGCCAGCAGCTTATCGGCGACAGAGACCGGGGAGCTGTTTTTT.

This clone was counted once. The CDR3: CASGNTEAFF. In nucleotides, the CDR3 is TGTGCCAGCGGGAACACTGAAGCTTTCTTT. The chain has TRBV6-6 and TRBJ1-1; no reliable D call. The V and J ends lost 8 bases and 1 base respectively, with 2 bases between them. The germline V gene has CDR1 MNHNY and CDR2 SVGAGI (reference sequence). The CDR3 contains 10 residues.

J is TRBJ2-1 and V is TRBV4-2; D is uncertain. This CDR3 comprises 12 residues. Trimming left V 0 bases short and J 6 bases short, with 3 bases between. CDR1 is LGHNA and CDR2 is YNFKEQ in the germline V gene. The CDR3 nucleotides read TGTGCCAGCAGCCAAGATAGCAATGAGCAGTTCTTC. It translates to CASSQDSNEQFF.

The gene calls are TRBV19 and TRBJ2-7, with 9 bases matching TRBD2. V lost 4 bases, J lost 4 bases, and 17 bases stayed unmatched. The CDR3 is made up of 18 amino acids. Germline V gene data show CDR1 as LNHDA and CDR2 as SQIVND (reference sequence). The CDR3 DNA reads as TGTGCCAGTAGTAGTAGCAGACATAGCGGGAGTGGTCAATACGAGCAGTACTTC. As protein: CASSSSRHSGSGQYEQYF.

DNA of the CDR3: TGTGCCAGCAGCGGGACCGGGACTGCTAGCACAGATACGCAGTATTTT. Its protein product is CASSGTGTASTDTQYF. V is TRBV28 and J is TRBJ2-3; perhaps TRBD2 as D (6 bases). CDR1 and CDR2 from the germline V gene are MDHEN and SYDVKM. Trimming left V 6 bases short and J 0 bases short, with 16 bases between. CDR3 length: 16 residues.

The chain recombines TRBV7-9 with TRBJ2-1; 7 nucleotides line up with TRBD2. J lost 7 bases, V lost 5 bases, and 5 bases had no gene match. The germline V gene has CDR1 SEHNR and CDR2 FQNEAQ (reference sequence). This CDR3 has 13 residues. The chain's CDR3 is CASSVPGGNEQFF. DNA of the CDR3: TGTGCCAGCAGCGTCCCCGGGGGGAATGAGCAGTTCTTC.

The rearrangement uses TRBV7-9 and TRBJ2-7; 10 bases agree with TRBD1. The V segment lost 1 base and the J segment 4 bases; nucleotides outside the gene matches: 4. The CDR3 covers 15 residues. CDR1 and CDR2 from the germline V gene are SEHNR and FQNEAQ (reference sequence). As DNA, the CDR3 is TGTGCCAGCAGCTTAGTTCCGGGACAGGGGTACGAGCAGTACTTC. Protein sequence: CASSLVPGQGYEQYF.

V and J are TRBV2 and TRBJ2-1; D possibly corresponds to TRBD1 (5 bases). CDR3 length: 13 amino acids. Trimming removed 6 bases from V and 2 bases from J, with 8 bases in between. The germline gives CDR1 SNHLY, CDR2 FYNNEI. This CDR3 is CASRPDTYNEQFF. In DNA, the CDR3 is TGTGCCAGCAGACCGGACACCTACAATGAGCAGTTCTTC.

The chain recombines TRBV11-1 with TRBJ1-1; no firm D call. Germline lookup yields CDR1 SGHAT and CDR2 FQDESV (reference sequence). With 2 bases removed from V and 5 bases from J, the gap between germline ends came to 12 bases. There are 14 residues in the CDR3. The CDR3 DNA reads TGTGCCAGCAGCTTAAGGCCCCAAGGGACTGAAGCTTTCTTT. Its translation: CASSLRPQGTEAFF. The full variable domain, its missing parts supplied by reference TRBV11-1 and TRBJ1-1, is EAEVAQSPRYKITEKSQAVAFWCDPISGHATLYWYRQILGQGPELLVQFQDESVVDDSQLPKDRFSAERLKGVDSTLKIQPAELGDSAMYLCASSLRPQGTEAFFGQGTRLTVV.

The CDR3 here is CASRPGQGSGELFF. The CDR3 DNA reads TGTGCCAGTAGGCCGGGACAGGGGTCCGGGGAGCTGTTTTTT. The rearrangement uses TRBV19 and TRBJ2-2; 10 nucleotides align to TRBD1. V lost 6 bases and J lost 6; bases outside the gene matches: 4. Germline lookup yields CDR1 LNHDA and CDR2 SQIVND (reference sequence). The length of the CDR3 is 14 residues.

The chain is built from TRBV27 and TRBJ2-7; D is uncertain. V was clipped by 0 bases and J by 3 bases, with 6 bases between them. The CDR3 runs 13 residues. The germline gives CDR1 MNHEY, CDR2 SMNVEV (reference sequence). CDR3 protein: CASSLSGSYEQYF. The DNA of the CDR3 is TGTGCCAGCAGTTTATCGGGCAGCTACGAGCAGTACTTC.

The chain uses TRBV28 and TRBJ1-2, with TRBD1 identical over 8 bases. Germline CDR1 and CDR2: MDHEN and SYDVKM. Trimming at V came to 6 bases and at J to 4 bases, leaving 7 bases not matched to a gene. The CDR3 consists of 14 residues. The CDR3 sequence: CASSLTGASYGYTF. CDR3 DNA sequence: TGTGCCAGCAGCCTGACAGGGGCAAGCTATGGCTACACCTTC.

V usage is TRBV29-1 and J usage is TRBJ1-1; a weak D match, TRBD1 (6 bases). CDR1 SQVTM and CDR2 ANQGSEA come from the germline V gene. The CDR3 is 13 residues long. Deletions cut 3 bases from V and 3 bases from J, with 11 bases between. The CDR3 reads CSVESGQYTEAFF. CDR3 sequence (DNA): TGCAGCGTTGAGTCTGGACAGTACACTGAAGCTTTCTTT.

The chain recombines TRBV9 with TRBJ2-5, with 9 bases lining up with TRBD1. CDR3 length: 15 residues. V was clipped by 3 bases and J by 0 bases; unmatched bases: 3. From germline, CDR1 is SGDLS and CDR2 YYNGEE. In DNA form, the CDR3 reads TGTGCCAGCAGCGAGACAGGGGGGTACCAAGAGACCCAGTACTTC. This translates into CASSETGGYQETQYF.

The V and J genes are TRBV19 and TRBJ1-5, with 8 positions matching TRBD1. With V trimmed by 4 bases and J by 2 bases, 10 bases remained unmatched. This CDR3 is built from 17 residues. Looked up from germline, CDR1 is LNHDA and CDR2 is SQIVND (reference sequence). CDR3 coding DNA: TGTGCCAGTAGTAGGACAGGGAGGGGGGTTGGCAATCAGCCCCAGCATTTT. Protein product: CASSRTGRGVGNQPQHF.

The chain uses TRBV9 and TRBJ2-2, with unresolved D. Germline assignment: CDR1 SGDLS and CDR2 YYNGEE. Trimming took 0 bases from V and 2 from J, leaving 8 bases between them. The CDR3 is made up of 15 amino acids. The CDR3 sequence: CASSVEGYNTGELFF. CDR3 sequence (DNA): TGTGCCAGCAGCGTAGAAGGCTACAACACCGGGGAGCTGTTTTTT.